A selection of T cell receptor beta chains follows, all from one sample in a study of T cells in Graves' hyperthyroidism and ophthalmopathy. Each CDR3 protein gets one entry after TCRdb re-called the multiplex PCR reads with MiXCR. This sample has some 770,000 distinct CDR3 sequences, with about 17% found just once. The sequenced sample was blood. Receptor source: a man aged 18 to 29 with Graves' hyperthyroidism. Each CDR3 is given with its conserved first and last residue. A D gene is named only where the DNA matches it firmly. Clone size is stated in some rows and not others, as once, few, many or a class when expanded.

-	TRBV19	once	TRBJ2-1	TGTGCCAGTACCATCCAGGGACTCCCCTCAGGGGAGCAGTTCTTC	CASTIQGLPSGEQFF
-	TRBV5-6	-	TRBJ2-7	TGTGCCAGCAGAGCTATGGGGGCCAAGCAGTACTTC	CASRAMGAKQYF
-	TRBV2	many	TRBJ1-1	TGTGCCAGCAGTCCAACCGGGTCCGAGGGCACTGAAGCTTTCTTT	CASSPTGSEGTEAFF
TRBD1	TRBV10-3	-	TRBJ2-2	TGTGCCATCAGTGAGAAATCGTCAGGGGGTCACACCGGGGAGCTGTTTTTT	CAISEKSSGGHTGELFF
-	TRBV7-9	few	TRBJ2-1	TGTGCCAGCAGCCCCCGGGGGCGCGGGAGAGACTCCTACAATGAGCAGTTCTTC	CASSPRGRGRDSYNEQFF
-	TRBV15	-	TRBJ2-3	TGTGCCACCAGCAGAGGTTCGCAAGATACGCAGTATTTT	CATSRGSQDTQYF
-	TRBV5-1	-	TRBJ2-3	TGCGCCAGCAGTCTTCTGAGGGTCGGAGATACGCAGTATTTT	CASSLLRVGDTQYF
TRBD1	TRBV6-2/TRBV6-3	many	TRBJ2-1	TGTGCCAGCAGTGAGATACCGGGACAGGGGCACTCCTACAATGAGCAGTTCTTC	CASSEIPGQGHSYNEQFF
TRBD1	TRBV2	many	TRBJ1-2	TGTGCCAGCATCGGGGACAGGGGGCATGGCTACACCTTC	CASIGDRGHGYTF
-	TRBV5-1	-	TRBJ2-3	TGCGCCAGCAATGGACTAACGGATACGCAGTATTTT	CASNGLTDTQYF
-	TRBV12-3/TRBV12-4	many	TRBJ1-1	TGTGCCAGCAACCTCCGGACAGAGAACACTGAAGCTTTCTTT	CASNLRTENTEAFF
-	TRBV7-2	many	TRBJ2-3	TGTGCCAGCAGCTTAAGGCGTAAGGATACGCAGTATTTT	CASSLRRKDTQYF
-	TRBV12-3/TRBV12-4	-	TRBJ2-2	TGTGCCAGCGGTGGGGGGGCGCGGGTATCTACCGGGGAGCTGTTTTTT	CASGGGARVSTGELFF
-	TRBV5-1	many	TRBJ2-7	TGCGCCAGCAGCACCAGGGCAGGGGCCTACGAGCAGTACTTC	CASSTRAGAYEQYF
TRBD1	TRBV20-1	-	TRBJ2-1	TGCAGTGCTACTCGCAAGAACAGGGGTTCCTACAATGGGCAGTTCTTC	CSATRKNRGSYNGQFF
TRBD1	TRBV28	many	TRBJ2-6	TGTGCCAGCAGTCCGACAGGGATCGGGGCCAACGTCCTGACTTTC	CASSPTGIGANVLTF
TRBD2	TRBV11-2	-	TRBJ2-6	TGTGCCAGCAGCCCTTCAGGGCTAGCGGGAGCCATCTACTCTGGGGCCAACGTCCTGACTTTC	CASSPSGLAGAIYSGANVLTF
-	TRBV18	many	TRBJ2-5	TGTGCCAGCTTCACCCCCGAAAGGGATGAGACCCAGTACTTC	CASFTPERDETQYF
TRBD2	TRBV12-3/TRBV12-4	few	TRBJ2-7	TGTGCCAGCAGTTCACCGACTAGCGGGAGAGGCGAGCAGTACTTC	CASSSPTSGRGEQYF
-	TRBV20-1	few	TRBJ2-5	TGCAGTGCTGGAGCGAGCTTTATACCCCAAAAAAAGACCCAGTACTTC	CSAGASFIPQKKTQYF